This is a list of T cell receptor beta chains from one sample in a study of cytomegalovirus exposure and HLA in healthy donors. Sequencing was performed with immunoSEQ multiplex PCR; in TCRdb, only in-frame clones are kept and a portion is missing. The sample consists of 250,000 to 350,000 clones, 88% of them appearing once. Sequencing was carried out using PBMCs. These receptors all come from a woman between 18 and 29 years old in good health and CMV-seronegative. CDR3s include the opening cysteine and the closing phenylalanine or tryptophan. The D gene is left open where the match is weak. The listing skips clone size in some rows; elsewhere it reads once, few, many or a size class.

size	V	J	D	DNA	CDR3
.	TRBV6-1	TRBJ1-5	.	TGTGCCAGCAGTGACCCAGGTCGGATTCAGCCCCAGCATTTT	CASSDPGRIQPQHF
few	TRBV7-3	TRBJ1-1	.	TGTGCCAGCAGCCAAAACAGGGACACTGAAGCTTTCTTT	CASSQNRDTEAFF
.	TRBV5-1	TRBJ1-1	TRBD1	TGCGCCAGCACCTTACATGGACAGGTGAACACTGAAGCTTTCTTT	CASTLHGQVNTEAFF
once	TRBV29-1	TRBJ2-7	.	TGCAGCGCCGTGGGTACGGGCGAGCAGTACTTC	CSAVGTGEQYF
.	TRBV28	TRBJ1-3	.	TGTGCCAGCAGTTCTGGAGGCTCAGGAAACACCATATATTTT	CASSSGGSGNTIYF
.	TRBV28	TRBJ2-5	TRBD2	TGTGCCAGCAGTTTGGGACTAGCGGGAGGTTTATCGAAGGAGACCCAGTACTTC	CASSLGLAGGLSKETQYF
.	TRBV11-1	TRBJ1-2	.	TGTGCCAGCTCCCACAGTAACTATGGCTACACCTTC	CASSHSNYGYTF
.	TRBV28	TRBJ2-3	TRBD1	TGTGCCAGCACTAGGGACAGCAGCACAGATACGCAGTATTTT	CASTRDSSTDTQYF
.	TRBV2	TRBJ2-2	.	TGTGCCAGCAGTGAACATGGAGGGTTCCACGGGGAGCTGTTTTTT	CASSEHGGFHGELFF
.	TRBV18	TRBJ2-5	TRBD2	TGTGCCAGCTCACCCGGACTAGCGGAGTTCCAAGAGACCCAGTACTTC	CASSPGLAEFQETQYF
.	TRBV10-2	TRBJ1-5	.	TGCGCCAGCAGTGAATCGGACAGAGAACATCAGCCCCAGCATTTT	CASSESDREHQPQHF
.	TRBV2	TRBJ1-5	.	TGTGCCAGCAGTGAATCAGCTCGAGGAAATCAGCCCCAGCATTTT	CASSESARGNQPQHF
.	TRBV15	TRBJ2-1	TRBD1	TGTGCCACCAGCAGAGCCCGAGAGCGACAGGGCTACAATGAGCAGTTCTTC	CATSRARERQGYNEQFF
.	TRBV9	TRBJ1-1	.	TGTGCCAGCAGCCCCAGGGGGAACACTGAAGCTTTCTTT	CASSPRGNTEAFF
.	TRBV5-1	TRBJ2-1	TRBD2	TGCGCCAGCAGCTTACTTGCAGTAGCGGGACCTGGGGGTGAGCAGTTCTTC	CASSLLAVAGPGGEQFF
.	TRBV13	TRBJ1-2	TRBD1	TGTGCCAGCAGCCAACACTCTTGGCCCCGGACAGGGTTCTTGGATGGCTACACCTTC	CASSQHSWPRTGFLDGYTF
.	TRBV5-5	TRBJ2-1	.	TGTGCCAGCAGCTTGACGAGGGAGCAGTTCTTC	CASSLTREQFF
.	TRBV7-9	TRBJ2-2	.	TGTGCCAGCAGCCTAGGGGGGCCTGCGAACACCGGGGAGCTGTTTTTT	CASSLGGPANTGELFF
.	TRBV27	TRBJ2-2	TRBD2	TGTGCCAGCAGTTTCCGGCGGGAGGTTGCCGGGGAGCTGTTTTTT	CASSFRREVAGELFF
once	TRBV27	TRBJ2-2	.	TGTGCCAGCACCGCAAGAAGAGGCGTCCAAGCGAACGGGGAGCTGTTTTTT	CASTARRGVQANGELFF
.	TRBV5-3	TRBJ1-2	.	TGTGCCAGAAGCTCAAGAAGGGGTTGCAACTATGGCTACACCTTC	CARSSRRGCNYGYTF
.	TRBV10-2	TRBJ2-7	TRBD2	TGCGCCAGCAGGGGACTAGCGGGAGATGAGCAGTACTTC	CASRGLAGDEQYF
few	TRBV19	TRBJ1-5	.	TGTGCCAGTAGACGAAGGACAGAAAATCAGCCCCAGCATTTT	CASRRRTENQPQHF
.	TRBV6-4	TRBJ2-3	.	TGTGCCAGCAGTGAATCAGGCGGCGGGAAGGCAGATACGCAGTATTTT	CASSESGGGKADTQYF
.	TRBV30	TRBJ2-1	TRBD2	TGTGCCTGGAGCGGGCCGGGACTAGCGACGAAATCCTACAATGAGCAGTTCTTC	CAWSGPGLATKSYNEQFF
.	TRBV5-1	TRBJ1-2	.	TGCGCCAGCAGCTTAGAAGGGGTCCATGGCTACACCTTC	CASSLEGVHGYTF
.	TRBV5-4	TRBJ2-1	.	TGTGCCAGCAGCCCCGGCGGTAGCGGAGTGGGCAATGAGCAGTTCTTC	CASSPGGSGVGNEQFF
.	TRBV9	TRBJ1-2	.	TGTGCCAGCAGCGTAGGAGGAGGGTTCAACTATGGCTACACCTTC	CASSVGGGFNYGYTF
.	TRBV15	TRBJ2-1	.	TGTGCCACCAGCCATGTAGAAAACAATGAGCAGTTCTTC	CATSHVENNEQFF
.	TRBV2	TRBJ2-3	.	TGTGCCAGCGGGACGGGGGCAGGGGGAGGTACGCAGTATTTT	CASGTGAGGGTQYF
.	TRBV30	TRBJ2-4	TRBD2	TGTGCCTGGCGGAACGCGGGAGGAGACATTCAGTACTTC	CAWRNAGGDIQYF
.	TRBV28	TRBJ2-7	.	TGTGCCAGCAGTTTAATAGCGGCCGGGTCCTACGAGCAGTACTTC	CASSLIAAGSYEQYF
.	TRBV6-1	TRBJ2-3	TRBD1	TGTGCCAGCAGTGGGATAGATGACAGGGTCGTTGGGTCTAGCACAGATACGCAGTATTTT	CASSGIDDRVVGSSTDTQYF
.	TRBV25-1	TRBJ2-3	.	TGTGCCAGCAGTGCTTGGACAGATTCGGCAGATACGCAGTATTTT	CASSAWTDSADTQYF
.	TRBV4-2	TRBJ2-5	TRBD2	TGTGCCAGCAGCCAAGTCAGGGGACTAGCGGGAGAAGAGACCCAGTACTTC	CASSQVRGLAGEETQYF
.	TRBV6-6	TRBJ1-1	.	TGTGCCAGCAGTTACCCGAGGTTGAACACTGAAGCTTTCTTT	CASSYPRLNTEAFF
.	TRBV9	TRBJ2-7	.	TGTGCCAGCAGCGTAGGTCCAGGGAAGGGGTACGAGCAGTACTTC	CASSVGPGKGYEQYF
.	TRBV2	TRBJ1-2	.	TGTGCCAGCATCGGGGGAAAAGCTAACTATGGCTACACCTTC	CASIGGKANYGYTF
.	TRBV5-6	TRBJ2-3	.	TGTGCCAGCAGCTTGGGGCTCTCAGATACGCAGTATTTT	CASSLGLSDTQYF
.	TRBV19	TRBJ1-2	TRBD1	TGTGCCACCGGACAGGGGCTAGGTGGCTACACCTTC	CATGQGLGGYTF